This T cell receptor beta chain was observed in a study of regulatory T cells in long-lasting Graves disease. With 6 bases removed from V and 9 bases from J, the gap between germline ends came to 18 bases. CDR3 length equals 13 residues. Germline values: CDR1 SGHAT, CDR2 FQNNGV. Construction of TCR beta libraries relied on iRepertoire HTBI primers and on Arm-PCR targeting CDR3 regions. Each CDR3 protein is one row after TCRdb ran MiXCR on the multiplex PCR reads. The sample includes around 420,000 distinct CDR3 sequences, over 12% seen only once; the top ten take approximately 7.6%. Described time point: newly diagnosed GD, antithyroid drugs for less than 3 months. Construction of the TCR library relied on RNA isolated from PBMCs. From each patient, approximately 9 milliliters of peripheral blood was drawn and collected into an EDTA anticoagulant tube. These records were also assigned to another study, of T cells in Graves' hyperthyroidism and ophthalmopathy. That study reports: Thyroid ultrasound, orbital computed tomography, clinical symptoms, and serum thyroxine and TRAb underpinned diagnoses. The HTBI set primed first-round TCR CDR3 RT-PCR.

This chain connects TRBV11-2 to TRBJ2-7; perhaps TRBD2 as D (6 bases). The TCR comes from a woman aged 35 to 49 with Graves disease. The material was peripheral blood mononuclear cells (PBMCs), obtained at new diagnosis, from a patient treated with antithyroid drugs. The CDR3 nucleotides read TGTGCCAGCAGTTCCGGGACTCAGGGAGGGCAGTACTTC. Amino acid sequence: CASSSGTQGGQYF.